These 8 T cell receptor beta chains originate from one sample sequenced in a study of cytomegalovirus exposure and HLA in healthy donors. Clones were sequenced by immunoSEQ multiplex PCR, and TCRdb holds only the in-frame ones, with some missing. This repertoire shows about 150,000 clones, around 84% found once; its top ten account for less than 2.5%. Sequenced: PBMCs. These receptors all come from a human donor in good health.

This sequence joins TRBV5-1 and TRBJ1-4; D ambiguous. CDR3 length: 14 residues. Germline loops: CDR1 SGHRS, CDR2 YFSETQ. The V end was cut by 0 bases, the J end by 7 bases, with 10 bases between. In DNA, the CDR3 is TGCGCCAGCAGCTTGGGCCGGGCGGGTGAAAAACTGTTTTTT. Its translation is CASSLGRAGEKLFF. The full variable domain, with the rest looked up from reference TRBV5-1 and TRBJ1-4, is KAGVTQTPRYLIKTRGQQVTLSCSPISGHRSVSWYQQTPGQGLQFLFEYFSETQRNKGNFPGRFSGRQFSNSRSEMNVSTLELGDSALYLCASSLGRAGEKLFFGSGTQLSVL.

The chain recombines TRBV4-2 with TRBJ1-2; possibly TRBD1 for D (5 bases). This CDR3 is 17 amino acids long. The V gene lost 0 bases and the J gene lost 4 bases, with 18 bases spanning the gap. CDR1 and CDR2 from the germline V gene are LGHNA and YNFKEQ. CDR3 sequence reads: CASSQEVDGGYGYGYTF. The CDR3 DNA is TGTGCCAGCAGCCAAGAAGTTGATGGGGGGTATGGCTATGGCTACACCTTC.

This clone was seen a single time. The rearrangement joins TRBV5-6 to TRBJ2-3; 7 positions agree with TRBD1. V lost 4 bases, J lost 0 bases, and 11 bases stayed unmatched. CDR1 SGHDT and CDR2 YYEEEE come from the germline V gene. The CDR3 runs to 17 residues. The DNA for the CDR3 is TGTGCCAGCAGCGACCTGGGACAGACAAGGAGCACAGATACGCAGTATTTT. This sequence encodes CASSDLGQTRSTDTQYF.

The V and J genes are TRBV6-1 and TRBJ1-1, with TRBD1 matching over 8 bases. Germline CDR1 reads MNHNS; CDR2 reads SASEGT. This CDR3 comprises 14 residues. Trimming cost V 7 bases and J 6 bases; bases outside gene matches: 10. The CDR3: CASIQPGGFAEAFF. DNA of the CDR3: TGTGCCAGCATCCAACCAGGGGGCTTCGCTGAAGCTTTCTTT.

The genes are TRBV7-9 and TRBJ2-6; tentatively, D is TRBD2 (5 bases). CDR1 SEHNR and CDR2 FQNEAQ come from the germline V gene (reference sequence). Trimming cost V 5 bases and J 5 bases, with 16 bases left between them. This CDR3 has 16 residues. Here the CDR3 reads CASSPTRGIRANVLTF. DNA for the CDR3: TGTGCCAGCAGCCCCACGAGAGGGATTAGGGCCAACGTCCTGACTTTC.

The rearrangement links TRBV5-6 to TRBJ2-1; 9 bases map to TRBD1. The length of the CDR3 is 14 residues. Losses at the gene ends were 1 base for V and 6 bases for J; bases not matched to a gene: 2. Germline CDR1 SGHDT, CDR2 YYEEEE. The CDR3 nucleotides are TGTGCCAGCAGCTTGATGGGACAGGGCAATGAGCAGTTCTTC. Translation: CASSLMGQGNEQFF.

The rearrangement links TRBV4-2 to TRBJ2-5; 10 nucleotides line up with TRBD2. The CDR3 sequence is 16 residues long. Trimming at V came to 2 bases and at J to 5 bases, leaving 8 bases not matched to a gene. Germline CDR1 reads LGHNA; CDR2 reads YNFKEQ. The CDR3 region is CASSQSRAGGVETQYF. DNA for the CDR3: TGTGCCAGCAGCCAAAGTAGAGCGGGAGGGGTCGAGACCCAGTACTTC.

The V gene is TRBV19, the J gene TRBJ1-3; D uncertain. Trimming took 5 bases from V and 3 from J, leaving 20 bases between them. The CDR3 spans 17 residues. Germline CDR1 and CDR2: LNHDA and SQIVND (reference sequence). The chain's CDR3 is CASSSWASKDRGNTIYF. CDR3 coding DNA: TGTGCCAGTAGTTCGTGGGCCTCAAAAGACCGTGGAAACACCATATATTTT.